Detailed here is one TCR beta chain. The antigen is undetermined. The sample comes from a study of graft-versus-host responses after intestinal transplantation. On the study more broadly: Multivisceral, liver-intestinal, or isolated intestinal transplants were performed in recipients. Among the recipients, all got anti-thymocyte globulin induction and then tacrolimus and steroids for around 3 years.

Sequencing used immunoSEQ multiplex PCR; TCRdb keeps in-frame clones, though not all of them. The repertoire holds about 90,000 clones, around 93% seen once, with approximately 0.35% in the top ten. The CDR3 has 14 amino acids. The V and J ends lost 2 bases and 6 bases respectively, with 13 bases between them. Germline-derived CDR1 and CDR2 are ENHRY and SYGVKD. This sequence was found in a human donor who was the organ donor for an intestinal transplant. The input for sequencing was unstimulated CD4+ T cells sorted from spleen or lymph node cells, taken before transplant. The genes are TRBV10-3 and TRBJ1-2, with D unresolved. In DNA form, the CDR3 reads TGTGCCATCAGTGAGCCCCAAGGAGGAGATGGCTACACCTTC. This translates into CAISEPQGGDGYTF.